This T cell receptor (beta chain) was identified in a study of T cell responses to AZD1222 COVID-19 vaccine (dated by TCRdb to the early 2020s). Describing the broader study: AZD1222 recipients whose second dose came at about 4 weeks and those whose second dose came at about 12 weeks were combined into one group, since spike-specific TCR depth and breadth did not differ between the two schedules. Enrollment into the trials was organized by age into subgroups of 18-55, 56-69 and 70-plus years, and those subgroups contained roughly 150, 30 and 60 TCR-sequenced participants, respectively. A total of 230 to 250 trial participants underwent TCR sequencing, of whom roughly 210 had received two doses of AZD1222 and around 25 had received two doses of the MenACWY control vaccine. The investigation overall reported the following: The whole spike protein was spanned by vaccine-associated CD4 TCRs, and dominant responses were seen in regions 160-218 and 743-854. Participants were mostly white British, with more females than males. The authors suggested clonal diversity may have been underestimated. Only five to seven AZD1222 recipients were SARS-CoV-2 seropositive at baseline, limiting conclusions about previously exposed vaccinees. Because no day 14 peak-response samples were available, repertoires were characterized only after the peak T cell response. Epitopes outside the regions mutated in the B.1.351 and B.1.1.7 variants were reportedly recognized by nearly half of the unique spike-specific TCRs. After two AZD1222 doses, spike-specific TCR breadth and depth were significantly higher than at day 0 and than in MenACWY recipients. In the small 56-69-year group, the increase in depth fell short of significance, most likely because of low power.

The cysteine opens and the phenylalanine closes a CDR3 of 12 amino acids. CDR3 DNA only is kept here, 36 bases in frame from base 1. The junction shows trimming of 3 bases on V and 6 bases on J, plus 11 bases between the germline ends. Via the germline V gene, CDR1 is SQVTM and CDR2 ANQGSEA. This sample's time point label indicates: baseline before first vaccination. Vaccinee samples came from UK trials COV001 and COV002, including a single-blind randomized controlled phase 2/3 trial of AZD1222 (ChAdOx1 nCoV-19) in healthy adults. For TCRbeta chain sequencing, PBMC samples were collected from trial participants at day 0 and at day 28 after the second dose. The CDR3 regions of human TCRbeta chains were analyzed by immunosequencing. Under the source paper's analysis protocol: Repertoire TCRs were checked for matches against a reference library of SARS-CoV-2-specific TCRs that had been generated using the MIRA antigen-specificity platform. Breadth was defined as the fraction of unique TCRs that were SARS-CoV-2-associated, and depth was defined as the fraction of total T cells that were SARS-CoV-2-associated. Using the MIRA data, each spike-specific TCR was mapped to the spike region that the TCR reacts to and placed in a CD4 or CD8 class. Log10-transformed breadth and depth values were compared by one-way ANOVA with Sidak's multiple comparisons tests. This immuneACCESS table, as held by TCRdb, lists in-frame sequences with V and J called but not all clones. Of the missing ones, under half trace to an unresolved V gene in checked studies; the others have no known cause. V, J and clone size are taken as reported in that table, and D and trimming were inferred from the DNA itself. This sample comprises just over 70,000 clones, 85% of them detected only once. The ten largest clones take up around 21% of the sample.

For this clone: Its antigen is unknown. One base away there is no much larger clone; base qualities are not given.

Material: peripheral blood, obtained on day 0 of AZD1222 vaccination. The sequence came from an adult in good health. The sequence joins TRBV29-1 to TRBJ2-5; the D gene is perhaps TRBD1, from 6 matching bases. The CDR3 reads CSVEGQGKTQYF. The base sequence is TGCAGCGTTGAGGGTCAGGGGAAGACCCAGTACTTC.